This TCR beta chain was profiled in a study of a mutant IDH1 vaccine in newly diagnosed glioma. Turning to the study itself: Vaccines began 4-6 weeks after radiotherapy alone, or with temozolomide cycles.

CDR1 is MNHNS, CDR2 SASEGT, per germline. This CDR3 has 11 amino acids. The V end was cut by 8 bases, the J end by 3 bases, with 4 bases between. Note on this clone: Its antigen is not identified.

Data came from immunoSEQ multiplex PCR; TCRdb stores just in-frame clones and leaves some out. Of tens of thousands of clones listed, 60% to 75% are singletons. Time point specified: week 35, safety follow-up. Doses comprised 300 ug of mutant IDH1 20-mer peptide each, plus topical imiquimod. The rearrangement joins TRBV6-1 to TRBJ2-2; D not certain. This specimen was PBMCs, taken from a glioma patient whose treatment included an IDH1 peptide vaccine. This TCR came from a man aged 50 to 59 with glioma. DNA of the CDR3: TGTGCCAGCCGTCACACCGGGGAGCTGTTTTTT. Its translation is CASRHTGELFF.